Below, one TCR beta chain is given with its context. This clonotype was picked up one time. Its antigen is currently not known. Base qualities are not at hand, and no much larger clone is one base apart. One read alone provides weak support. The roughly 42 donors, aged about 6 to 95 years, were systemically healthy Caucasian individuals from Russia. Each donor gave 8.5 to 10 milliliters of peripheral blood, collected into EDTA-treated Vacutainer tubes. Ficoll-Paque density-gradient centrifugation was used to isolate PBMCs, with at least 6.5 million per sample. Total RNA, at least 5 micrograms per sample, was extracted from PBMCs with Trizol reagent. The percentages of naive CD45RAhigh/CD27high T cells were determined by flow cytometry on a PBMC aliquot from every donor. The data stem from a study of blood T cells in healthy people across ages (dated by TCRdb to about 2015). The study in broad terms: In model experiments, roughly one uniquely barcoded TCR beta cDNA molecule per two T cells was captured by template switching. The study measured age-related changes in TCR beta repertoire diversity using deep sequencing normalized with unique cDNA molecular identifiers. The donors were split into four age groups: young (average 16 years), middle-aged (39), aged (approximately 60) and long-lived (approximately 80). To avoid experimental bias, donors of different ages were randomly spread across the sequencing lanes. Using the same blood draw, the study looked at two additional independent replicas of 1 million unique cDNA reads for two donors, one aged 18 to 29 and the other aged 80 or older. Overall study results and their limits: Because donor CMV infection status was unknown, age-related changes in expanded clonotypes were potentially confounded. Since profiling was done on bulk unsorted PBMCs, naive and antigen-experienced compartments could not be conclusively compared. Estimates of total diversity based on one million sequenced T cells were regarded as lower bounds and as underestimates. There was a strong correlation between observed TCR beta diversity and the percentage of naive T cells measured by flow cytometry. Observed TCR beta diversity per million T cells fell roughly linearly with age, and a significant reduction was already apparent by age around 40. Compared with the aged group, the long-lived group had more naive CD4+ T cells, fewer expanded clones and increased TCR diversity, a pattern suggesting age selection.

The library was prepared using 5' RACE. These reads were obtained on an Illumina HiSeq 2500. A second PCR of about 7 to 12 cycles was run with a J-beta primer mix and a sample-barcoded 5' primer. A template-switch 5' adaptor carrying 12 random nucleotides introduced a unique molecular identifier onto each TCR beta cDNA molecule. Each sample yielded at least 2.5 million CDR3-containing paired-end reads. All of the RNA was converted into first-strand cDNA using the Mint cDNA synthesis kit, with a TRBC-specific oligonucleotide serving as the primer. After uracil-DNA glycosylase treatment, a first 18-cycle PCR used universal primers M1SS and BC2_uni_R on all cDNA. On the study's bioinformatics: Normalization of each sample was performed by random selection of 1 million high-quality reads, each carrying a distinct molecular identifier. Reads sharing molecular identifiers were discarded rather than binned into consensus sequences. MiTCR, run with a Q25 quality threshold and the strictest error-elimination algorithm, handled CDR3 identification, clonotype clustering and error correction. A nonparametric unseen species model with Euler transformation was used to estimate a lower bound on total TCR beta diversity. TCRdb handled the public reads itself, with Q25 trimming in fastp and clone calling in MiXCR, and kept productive beta chains. For every CDR3 protein sequence, its rows merge into one entry that carries the most common genes and DNA. TCRdb's processing, not the authors', yielded these V and J calls. The sample table records under 800,000 distinct CDR3 sequences; 40% to 45% of these occur just once. Clones ranked in the top ten supply about 20% of the sample.

The source is a woman aged 60-70 years in good health. Sequences were obtained from blood.

The sequenced DNA is TGTGCCAGCAGTTCCCCCTCCCCTTTAAAGCCGGGACTAGCGGGAGCTCTGTACCAAGAGACCCAGTACTTC. Translated, this is CASSSPSPLKPGLAGALYQETQYF. The rearrangement combines TRBV28 with TRBJ2-5; the junction holds 14 bases that match TRBD2. The CDR3 holds 24 amino acids from the cysteine to the phenylalanine. The sequence is cut down to CDR3 DNA, 72 bases in frame from base 1. Unmatched junction bases come to 25, with V trimmed by 4 bases and J by 0 bases. Via the germline V gene, CDR1 is MDHEN and CDR2 SYDVKM.